The rows below give T cell receptor beta chains drawn from one sample of a study of beta chain features in type 1 diabetes. Using immunoSEQ multiplex PCR, the repertoire was profiled, and TCRdb retains in-frame clones only, with some absent. Of around 260,000 clones in the sample, approximately 25% were seen once. Sequencing was done on a sample of naive CD4+ T cells from blood. These receptors were taken from a woman aged 25-40 years with type 1 diabetes. The CDR3 runs from the conserved cysteine through the conserved F or W. A D gene is named only where the DNA matches it firmly. Rows give clone size only sometimes, using once, few, many, or a class for an expanded clone.

D | J | size | V | DNA | CDR3
NA | TRBJ2-3 | few | TRBV30 | TGTGCCTGGAGTGGACATAGCACAGATACGCAGTATTTT | CAWSGHSTDTQYF
TRBD1 | TRBJ1-1 | NA | TRBV28 | TGTGCCAGCAGCACACGGACAGGGGAGAACACTGAAGCTTTCTTT | CASSTRTGENTEAFF
NA | TRBJ2-7 | few | TRBV7-9 | TGTGCCAGCAGCTTACAAGACAGACCCTACGAGCAGTACTTC | CASSLQDRPYEQYF
NA | TRBJ1-1 | NA | TRBV4-1 | TGCGCCAGCAGCCGACCCGCGGGGGAGGGCACTGAAGCTTTCTTT | CASSRPAGEGTEAFF
TRBD2 | TRBJ2-5 | few | TRBV11-2 | TGTGCCAGCAGCGGGAGGGCCAATATGGAGACCCAGTACTTC | CASSGRANMETQYF
TRBD2 | TRBJ2-1 | few | TRBV28 | TGTGCCAGCAGCTTTAGCGGGCCGTCCTACAATGAGCAGTTCTTC | CASSFSGPSYNEQFF
TRBD1 | TRBJ2-7 | NA | TRBV7-9 | TGTGCCAGCAGCTTGGACAGGATCCCCTACGAGCAGTACTTC | CASSLDRIPYEQYF
TRBD2 | TRBJ2-1 | few | TRBV5-6 | TGTGCCAGCAGCTCTGCCCTAGCGGGGATTTACAATGAGCAGTTCTTC | CASSSALAGIYNEQFF
NA | TRBJ2-1 | few | TRBV5-1 | TGCGCCAGCAGCTTGGAAGTCCTAGCCGGCAATGAGCAGTTCTTC | CASSLEVLAGNEQFF
TRBD1 | TRBJ2-7 | few | TRBV29-1 | TGCAGCGTTGATTGTTACAGGGGAGACTTC | CSVDCYRGDF
NA | TRBJ2-3 | NA | TRBV9 | TGTGCCAGCAGCGGAGGACAGTCCTCTAGCACAGATACGCAGTATTTT | CASSGGQSSSTDTQYF
NA | TRBJ1-2 | few | TRBV23-1 | TGCGCCAGCAGTCAATCTTTGGGGAGTTATGGCTACACCTTC | CASSQSLGSYGYTF
TRBD1 | TRBJ2-5 | NA | TRBV28 | TGTGCCAGCAGTTTCCAGGGGGTGACCCAGTACTTC | CASSFQGVTQYF
TRBD2 | TRBJ2-7 | NA | TRBV28 | TGTGCCAGCAGCCAGGTTAGCGGGAGAGGAGACGAGCAGTACTTC | CASSQVSGRGDEQYF
NA | TRBJ1-4 | NA | TRBV4-1 | TGCGCCAGCAGCCAAGACAGGCCGAATGAAAAACTGTTTTTT | CASSQDRPNEKLFF
NA | TRBJ2-7 | few | TRBV2 | TGTGCCAGCAGGCGGGGACAGTCCTCCTACGAGCAGTACTTC | CASRRGQSSYEQYF